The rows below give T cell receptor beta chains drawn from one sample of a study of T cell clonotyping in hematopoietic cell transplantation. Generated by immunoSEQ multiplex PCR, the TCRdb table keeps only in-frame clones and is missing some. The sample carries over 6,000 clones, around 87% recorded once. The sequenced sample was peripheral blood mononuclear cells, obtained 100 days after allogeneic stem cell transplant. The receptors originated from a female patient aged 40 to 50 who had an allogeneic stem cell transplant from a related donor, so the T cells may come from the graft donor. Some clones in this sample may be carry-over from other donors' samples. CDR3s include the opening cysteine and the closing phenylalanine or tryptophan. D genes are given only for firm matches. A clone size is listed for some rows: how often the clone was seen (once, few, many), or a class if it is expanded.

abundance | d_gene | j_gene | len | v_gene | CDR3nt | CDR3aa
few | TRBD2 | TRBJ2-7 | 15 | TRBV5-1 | TGCGCCAGCGGAACCGGGACTACGACCTCTTACGAGCAGTACTTC | CASGTGTTTSYEQYF
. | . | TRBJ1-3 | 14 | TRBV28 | TGTGCCAGCAGGAACGTGGGGAAGGGAAACACCATATATTTT | CASRNVGKGNTIYF
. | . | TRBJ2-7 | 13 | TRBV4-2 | TGTGCCAGCAGCTTTCTCAGGGGCAACGAGCAGTACTTC | CASSFLRGNEQYF
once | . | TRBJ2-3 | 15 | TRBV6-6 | TGTGCCAGCAGCTTCGACAGACCTGGAGTAGATACGCAGTATTTT | CASSFDRPGVDTQYF
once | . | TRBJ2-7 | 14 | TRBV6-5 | TGTGCCAGCAGTTACTCACGGGGGCGGAACGAGCAGTACTTC | CASSYSRGRNEQYF
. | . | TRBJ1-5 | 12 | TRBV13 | TGTGCCAGCAGCTTCTTCTCACAGCCCCAGCATTTT | CASSFFSQPQHF
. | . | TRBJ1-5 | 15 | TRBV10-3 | TGTGCCATCAGTGATCCGACAGACCTAAATCAGCCCCAGCATTTT | CAISDPTDLNQPQHF
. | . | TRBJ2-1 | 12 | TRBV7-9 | TGTGCCAGCAGCTTAAGAAACAATGAGCAGTTCTTC | CASSLRNNEQFF
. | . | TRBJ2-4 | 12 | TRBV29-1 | TGCAGCGTTGGGACTTTAGGAAACATTCAGTACTTC | CSVGTLGNIQYF
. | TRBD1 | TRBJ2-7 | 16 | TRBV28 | TGTGCCAGCAGTCCTCAGGGACAGGGGGCTCTCGGCGAGCAGTACTTC | CASSPQGQGALGEQYF
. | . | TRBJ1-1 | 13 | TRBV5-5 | TGTGCCAGCAGCCCCCCGGGGAGCACTGAAGCTTTCTTT | CASSPPGSTEAFF
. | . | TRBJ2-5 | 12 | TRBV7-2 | TGTGCCAGCAGCTTAAACCGAAAGACCCAGTACTTC | CASSLNRKTQYF
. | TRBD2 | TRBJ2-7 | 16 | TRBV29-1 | TGCAGCGTTGAAGATCTTAGGGCGGGAGGGCCCAACGAGCAGTACTTC | CSVEDLRAGGPNEQYF
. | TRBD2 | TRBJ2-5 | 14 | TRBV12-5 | TGTGCTAGTGGTTTGATCACTAGCGGCGAGACCCAGTACTTC | CASGLITSGETQYF
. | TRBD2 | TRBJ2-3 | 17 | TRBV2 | TGTGCCAGCAGTGAAGGGGAATGGGAGGGCCGTACAGATACGCAGTATTTT | CASSEGEWEGRTDTQYF
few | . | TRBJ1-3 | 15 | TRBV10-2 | TGCGCCAGCAGTGACGGGAGGGGCTCTGGAAACACCATATATTTT | CASSDGRGSGNTIYF
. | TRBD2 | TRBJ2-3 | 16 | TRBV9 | TGTGCCAGCAGCGGATGGGGGGGAGGGCCCTCAGATACGCAGTATTTT | CASSGWGGGPSDTQYF
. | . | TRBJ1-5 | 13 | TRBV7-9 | TGTGCCAGCAGCTTAGAGGGAAGTCAGCCCCAGCATTTT | CASSLEGSQPQHF
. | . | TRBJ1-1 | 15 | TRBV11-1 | TGTGCCAGCAGTCGCGGGGGGCAGGGGAGTCGTGAAGCTTTCTTT | CASSRGGQGSREAFF
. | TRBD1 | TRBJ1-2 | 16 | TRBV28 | TGTGCCAGCAGTTGGCCACAGGGGAGGACTAACTATGGCTACACCTTC | CASSWPQGRTNYGYTF
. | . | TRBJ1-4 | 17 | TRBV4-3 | TGCGCCAGCAGCCAAGAGGCCCCTCACGTGGGAAATGAAAAACTGTTTTTT | CASSQEAPHVGNEKLFF
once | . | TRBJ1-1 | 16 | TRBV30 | TGTGCCTGGGTACGGAGGGGAGGAGTAGAGGACACTGAAGCTTTCTTT | CAWVRRGGVEDTEAFF
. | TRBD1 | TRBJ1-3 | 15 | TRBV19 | TGTGCCAGTAGGACAGGGGGTTCTTTTGGAAACACCATATATTTT | CASRTGGSFGNTIYF
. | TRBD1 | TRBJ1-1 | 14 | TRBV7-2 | TGTGCCAGCAGCTTAACCGACAGGGGCACTGAAGCTTTCTTT | CASSLTDRGTEAFF
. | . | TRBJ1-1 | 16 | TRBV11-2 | TGTGCCAGCAGCTTAGTCGATTGGGGGCGCGGAACTGAAGCTTTCTTT | CASSLVDWGRGTEAFF
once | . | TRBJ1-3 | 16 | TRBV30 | TGTGCCTGGAGGCCTCGGGACATGGGCTCTGGAAACACCATATATTTT | CAWRPRDMGSGNTIYF
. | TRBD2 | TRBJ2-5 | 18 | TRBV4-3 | TGCGCCAGCAGCCAATGGGGACTAGCGGGATACAACCAAGAGACCCAGTACTTC | CASSQWGLAGYNQETQYF
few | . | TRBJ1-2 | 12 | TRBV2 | TGTGCCAGCAGTGTGAGAGTTTATGGCTACACCTTC | CASSVRVYGYTF
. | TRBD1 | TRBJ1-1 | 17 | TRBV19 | TGTGCCAGTAGTATAGGATCCGGGACAGGGATGAACACTGAAGCTTTCTTT | CASSIGSGTGMNTEAFF
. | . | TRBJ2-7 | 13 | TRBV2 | TGTGCCAGCAGTGAATGGATGGGCTCCGAGCAGTACTTC | CASSEWMGSEQYF
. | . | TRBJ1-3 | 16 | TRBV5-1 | TGCGCCAGCAGCCCACGGGACGGTGGATCTGGAAACACCATATATTTT | CASSPRDGGSGNTIYF
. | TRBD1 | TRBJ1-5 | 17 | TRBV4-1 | TGCGCCAGCAGCCAGGATGACAGGGGGCTTGGCAATCAGCCCCAGCATTTT | CASSQDDRGLGNQPQHF
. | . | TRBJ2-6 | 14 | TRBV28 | TGTGCCAGCAGTACAGGGTCTGGGGCCAACGTCCTGACTTTC | CASSTGSGANVLTF
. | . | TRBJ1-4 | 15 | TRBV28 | TGTGCCAGCAGTTTGGAATTCCGCTCCAGGGAAAAACTGTTTTTT | CASSLEFRSREKLFF
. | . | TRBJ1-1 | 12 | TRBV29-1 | TGCAGCGTGATTCCGGGCAACACTGAAGCTTTCTTT | CSVIPGNTEAFF
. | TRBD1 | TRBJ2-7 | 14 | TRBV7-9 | TGTGCCAGCAGTTCCGGGACAGGGTTTTACGAGCAGTACTTC | CASSSGTGFYEQYF
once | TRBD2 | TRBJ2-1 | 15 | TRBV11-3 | TGTGCCAGCAGCTTAGAGGGACTAGCCTCTGAGGCGCAGTTCTTC | CASSLEGLASEAQFF
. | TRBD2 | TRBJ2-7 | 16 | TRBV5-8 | TGTGCCAGCAGCGCCCGACTAGCGGGAGGTTCCTACGAGCAGTACTTC | CASSARLAGGSYEQYF
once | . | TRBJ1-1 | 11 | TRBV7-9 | TGTGCCAGCAGCTCCTTGATAGAAGCTTTCTTT | CASSSLIEAFF
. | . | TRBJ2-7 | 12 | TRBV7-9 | TGTGCCAGCAGCTTGACAGGTAAAGAGCAGTACTTC | CASSLTGKEQYF
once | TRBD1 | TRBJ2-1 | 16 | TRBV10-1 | TGCGCCAGCAGTGACACTTCCCGGACAGGGCGTAATGAGCAGTTCTTC | CASSDTSRTGRNEQFF
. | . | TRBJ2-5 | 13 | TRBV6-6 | TGTGCCAGCAGGCTACGGGGCGGAGAGACCCAGTACTTC | CASRLRGGETQYF
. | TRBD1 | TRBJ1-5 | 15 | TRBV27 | TGTGCCAGCAGTTTATTGGGACAGCTCAATCAGCCCCAGCATTTT | CASSLLGQLNQPQHF
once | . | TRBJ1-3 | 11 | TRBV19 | TGTGCCAGTAGTAGCCGAGTCGCCATATATTTT | CASSSRVAIYF
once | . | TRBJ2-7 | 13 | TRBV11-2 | TGTGCCAGCAGCCCGAGCGGGCTCTACGAGCAGTACTTC | CASSPSGLYEQYF
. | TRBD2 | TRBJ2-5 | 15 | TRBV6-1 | TGTGCCAGCAGTGAACTAGCGGGAGGGCAAGAGACCCAGTACTTC | CASSELAGGQETQYF
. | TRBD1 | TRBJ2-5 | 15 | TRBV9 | TGTGCCAGCAGCGCTTCCCAGGGGGTCCAAGAGACCCAGTACTTC | CASSASQGVQETQYF
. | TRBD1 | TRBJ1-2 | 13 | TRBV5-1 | TGCGCCAGCAGCTTACCAGGGGGCGATGGCTACACCTTC | CASSLPGGDGYTF
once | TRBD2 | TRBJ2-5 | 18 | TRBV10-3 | TGTGCCATCAGTGAGTCGAAGGGTAGCGGGACCCTTGGGGAGACCCAGTACTTC | CAISESKGSGTLGETQYF
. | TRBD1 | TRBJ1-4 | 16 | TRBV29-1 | TGCAGCCGTGCAGGGGGCCTTGTCGCGACTAATGAAAAACTGTTTTTT | CSRAGGLVATNEKLFF
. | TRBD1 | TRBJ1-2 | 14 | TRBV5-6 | TGTGCCAGCAGCTTGGGGACAGGGGGCCATGGCTACACCTTC | CASSLGTGGHGYTF
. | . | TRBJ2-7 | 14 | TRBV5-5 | TGTGCCAGCAGCTTGGCGGGGGGCGGGCACGAGCAGTACTTC | CASSLAGGGHEQYF
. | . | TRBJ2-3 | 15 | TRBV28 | TGTGCCAGCAGGGGGGAGGACTTGGTGGCGGATACGCAGTATTTT | CASRGEDLVADTQYF